This T cell receptor beta chain is from a study of blood T cell repertoires in COVID-19. This clone was found once. V was trimmed by 5 bases and J by 4 bases, leaving 15 bases between them. The germline V gene encodes CDR1 SGHVS and CDR2 FQNEAQ. This CDR3 is built from 14 residues. The data were produced by immunoSEQ multiplex PCR, yet TCRdb's version contains in-frame clones alone and is incomplete. The sample lists 200,000 to 250,000 clones; 83% were seen once. Sequencing was carried out using peripheral blood. V usage is TRBV7-8 and J usage is TRBJ2-7; D remains ambiguous. The origin of this receptor is a woman in her 30s with COVID-19, enrolled during active disease. Written as DNA, the CDR3 is TGTGCCAGCAGCCCCACCCGGGTCGGATACGAGCAGTACTTC. Translation gives CASSPTRVGYEQYF.